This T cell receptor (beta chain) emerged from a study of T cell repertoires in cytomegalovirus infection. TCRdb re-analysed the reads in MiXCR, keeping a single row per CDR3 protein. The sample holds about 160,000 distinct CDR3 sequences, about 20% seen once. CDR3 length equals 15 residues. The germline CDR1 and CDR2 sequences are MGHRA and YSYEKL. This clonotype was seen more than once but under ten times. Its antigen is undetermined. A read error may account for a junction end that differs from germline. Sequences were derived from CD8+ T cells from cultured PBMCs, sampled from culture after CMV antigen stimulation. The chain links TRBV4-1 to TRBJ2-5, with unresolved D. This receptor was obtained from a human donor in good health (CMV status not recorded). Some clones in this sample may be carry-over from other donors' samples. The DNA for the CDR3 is TGCGCCAGCAGACAAGATCTGGCGTTAGGAGAGACCCAGTACTTC. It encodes CASRQDLALGETQYF.